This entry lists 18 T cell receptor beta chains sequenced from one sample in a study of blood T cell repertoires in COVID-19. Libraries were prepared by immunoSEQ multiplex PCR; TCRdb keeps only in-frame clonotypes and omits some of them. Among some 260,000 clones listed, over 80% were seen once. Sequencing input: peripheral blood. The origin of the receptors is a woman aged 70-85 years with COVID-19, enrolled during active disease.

The CDR3 nucleotides are TGTGCCTGGACAGCTGGAAACACCATATATTTT. Translation gives CAWTAGNTIYF. The V and J genes are TRBV30 and TRBJ1-3, with D unclear. Germline V CDR1 and CDR2: GTSNPN, SVGIG (reference sequence). Trimming took off 4 bases at V and 2 bases at J, with 3 bases between the two ends. The length of the CDR3 is 11 residues.

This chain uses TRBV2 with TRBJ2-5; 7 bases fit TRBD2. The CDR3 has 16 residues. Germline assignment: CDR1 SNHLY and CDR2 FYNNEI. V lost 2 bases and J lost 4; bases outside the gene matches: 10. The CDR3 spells CASSELSSGRGETQYF. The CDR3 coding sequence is TGTGCCAGCAGTGAACTGTCTAGCGGTCGTGGAGAGACCCAGTACTTC.

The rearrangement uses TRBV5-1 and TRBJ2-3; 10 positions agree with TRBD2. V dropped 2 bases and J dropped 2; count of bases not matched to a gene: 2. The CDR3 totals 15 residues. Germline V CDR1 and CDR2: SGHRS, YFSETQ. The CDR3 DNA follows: TGCGCCAGCAGCTTCAGCGGGAGGGCCACAGATACGCAGTATTTT. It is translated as CASSFSGRATDTQYF.

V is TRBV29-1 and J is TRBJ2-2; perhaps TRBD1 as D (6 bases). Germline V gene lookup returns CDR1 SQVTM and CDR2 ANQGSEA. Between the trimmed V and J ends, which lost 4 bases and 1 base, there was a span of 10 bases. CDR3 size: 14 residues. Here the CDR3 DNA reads TGCAGCGTTGGAAGGGGGAGGAACACCGGGGAGCTGTTTTTT. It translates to CSVGRGRNTGELFF.

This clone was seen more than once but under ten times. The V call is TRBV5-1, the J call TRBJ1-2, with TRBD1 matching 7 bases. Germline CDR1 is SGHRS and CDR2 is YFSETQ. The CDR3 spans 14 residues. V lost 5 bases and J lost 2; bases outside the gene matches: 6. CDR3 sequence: CASSRRDSNYGYTF. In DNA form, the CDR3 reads TGCGCCAGCAGTCGAAGGGACAGCAACTATGGCTACACCTTC.

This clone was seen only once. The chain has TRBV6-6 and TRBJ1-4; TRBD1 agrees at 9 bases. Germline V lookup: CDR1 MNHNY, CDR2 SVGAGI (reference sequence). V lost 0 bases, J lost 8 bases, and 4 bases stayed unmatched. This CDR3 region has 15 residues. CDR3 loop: CASSYSGTGYEKLFF. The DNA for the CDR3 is TGTGCCAGCAGTTACTCCGGGACAGGGTACGAAAAACTGTTTTTT.

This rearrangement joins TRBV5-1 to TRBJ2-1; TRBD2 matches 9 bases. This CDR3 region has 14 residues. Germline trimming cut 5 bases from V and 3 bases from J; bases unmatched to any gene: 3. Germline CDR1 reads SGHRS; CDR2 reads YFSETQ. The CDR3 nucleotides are TGCGCCAGCAGTAGCGGGAGCTTCTACAATGAGCAGTTCTTC. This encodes CASSSGSFYNEQFF.

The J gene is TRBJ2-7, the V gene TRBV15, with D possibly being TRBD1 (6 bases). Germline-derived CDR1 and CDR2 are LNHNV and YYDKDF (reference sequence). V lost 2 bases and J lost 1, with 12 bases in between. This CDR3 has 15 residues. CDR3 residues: CATSRHTDSSYEQYF. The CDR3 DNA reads TGTGCCACCAGCAGACATACGGACAGTTCCTACGAGCAGTACTTC.

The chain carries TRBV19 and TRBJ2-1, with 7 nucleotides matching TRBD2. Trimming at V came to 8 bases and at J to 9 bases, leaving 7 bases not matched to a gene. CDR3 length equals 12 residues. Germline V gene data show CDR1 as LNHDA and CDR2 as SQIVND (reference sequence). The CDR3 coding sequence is TGTGCCAGTCGGACGGGAGGTGGTGAGCAGTTCTTC. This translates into CASRTGGGEQFF.

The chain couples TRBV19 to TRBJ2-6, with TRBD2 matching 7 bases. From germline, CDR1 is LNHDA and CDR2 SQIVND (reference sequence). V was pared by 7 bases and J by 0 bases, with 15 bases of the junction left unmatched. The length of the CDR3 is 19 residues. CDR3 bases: TGTGCCAGTACCGGGTCGGGACTATGGGATTTCTCTGGGGCCAACGTCCTGACTTTC. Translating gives CASTGSGLWDFSGANVLTF.

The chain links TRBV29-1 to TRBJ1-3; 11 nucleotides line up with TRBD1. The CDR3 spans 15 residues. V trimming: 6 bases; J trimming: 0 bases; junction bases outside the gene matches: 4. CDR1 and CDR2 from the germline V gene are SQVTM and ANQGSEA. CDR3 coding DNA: TGCAGCGTGGGACAGGGGGACCACTCTGGAAACACCATATATTTT. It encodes CSVGQGDHSGNTIYF.

CDR3 in amino acids: CASRQGAEYGYTF. Written as DNA, the CDR3 is TGTGCCAGCAGGCAGGGGGCGGAATATGGCTACACCTTC. The chain employs TRBV6-5 and TRBJ1-2; 8 nucleotides match TRBD1. V shed 6 bases and J 5 bases; nucleotides not matched to a gene: 5. The CDR3 runs 13 residues. CDR1 and CDR2 from the germline V gene are MNHEY and SVGAGI.

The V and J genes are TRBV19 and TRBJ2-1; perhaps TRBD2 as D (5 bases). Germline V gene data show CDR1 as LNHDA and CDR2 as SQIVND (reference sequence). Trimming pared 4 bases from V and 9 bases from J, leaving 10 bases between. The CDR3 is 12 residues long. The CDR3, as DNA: TGTGCCAGTAGTAGGGCGGAGGTTGAGCAGTTCTTC. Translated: CASSRAEVEQFF.

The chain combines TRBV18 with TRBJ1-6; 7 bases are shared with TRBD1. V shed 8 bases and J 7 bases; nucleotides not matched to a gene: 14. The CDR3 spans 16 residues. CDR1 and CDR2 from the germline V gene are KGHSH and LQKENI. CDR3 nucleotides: TGTGCCAGCACACTTTCGACACAGGGGACAAATTCACCCCTCCACTTT. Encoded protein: CASTLSTQGTNSPLHF.

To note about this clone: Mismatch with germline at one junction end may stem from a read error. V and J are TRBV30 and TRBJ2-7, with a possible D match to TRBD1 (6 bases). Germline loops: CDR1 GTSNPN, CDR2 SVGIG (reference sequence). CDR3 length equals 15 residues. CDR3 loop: CAWSLPAGAPYEQYF. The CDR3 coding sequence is TGTGCCTGGAGCCTTCCTGCAGGGGCTCCCTACGAACAGTACTTC.

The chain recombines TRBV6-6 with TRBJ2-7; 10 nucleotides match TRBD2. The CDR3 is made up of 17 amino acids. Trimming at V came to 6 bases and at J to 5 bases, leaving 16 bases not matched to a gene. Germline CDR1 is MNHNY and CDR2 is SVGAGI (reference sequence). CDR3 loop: CASRRIRSSGRIDEQYF. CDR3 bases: TGTGCCAGCAGACGAATCAGGAGTAGCGGGAGGATCGACGAGCAGTACTTC.

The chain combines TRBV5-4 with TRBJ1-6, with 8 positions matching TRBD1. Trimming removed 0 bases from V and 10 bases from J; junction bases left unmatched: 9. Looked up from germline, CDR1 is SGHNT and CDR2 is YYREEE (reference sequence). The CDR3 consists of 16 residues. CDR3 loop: CASSLEFTGGGSPLHF. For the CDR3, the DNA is TGTGCCAGCAGCTTGGAGTTCACAGGGGGGGGGTCACCCCTCCACTTT. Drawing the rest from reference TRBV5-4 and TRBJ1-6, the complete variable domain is ETGVTQSPTHLIKTRGQQVTLRCSSQSGHNTVSWYQQALGQGPQFIFQYYREEENGRGNFPPRFSGLQFPNYSSELNVNALELDDSALYLCASSLEFTGGGSPLHFGNGTRLTVT.

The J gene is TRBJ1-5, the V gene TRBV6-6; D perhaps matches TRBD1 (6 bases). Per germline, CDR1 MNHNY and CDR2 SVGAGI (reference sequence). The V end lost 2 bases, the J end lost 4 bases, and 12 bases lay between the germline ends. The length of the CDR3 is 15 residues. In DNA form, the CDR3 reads TGTGCCAGCAGTTACCCCGGGACAAATAATCAGCCCCAGCATTTT. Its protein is CASSYPGTNNQPQHF.